This T cell receptor beta chain was recorded in a study of shared clonotypes between healthy human individuals. Measured with immunoSEQ multiplex PCR; TCRdb has only the in-frame clones, and not every one. The table records roughly 2 million clones, 85% to 95% of them present only once. Germline V gene data show CDR1 as LNHNV and CDR2 as YYDKDF (reference sequence). V lost 4 bases to trimming and J lost 0 bases, with 13 bases between them. This CDR3 is 16 amino acids long. Splitting of CD4+ cells produced CD45RA+ naive and CD45RA-negative memory subsets. A remark on this clone: Its antigen is not identified.

Study findings and constraints: Relative to clonotypes present in all four donors, those not shared had lower generation probabilities. Only blood was sampled; tissue repertoires likely differ.

V gene TRBV15 combines with J gene TRBJ1-3; perhaps TRBD1 as D (5 bases). Sequencing input: naive CD4+ T cells sorted from blood. Subset in this sample: CD45RA+ positively selected. The source is a man between 18 and 29 years old in good health. The CDR3 loop reads CATSTKPGGSGNTIYF. DNA for the CDR3: TGTGCCACCAGCACAAAACCGGGGGGCTCTGGAAACACCATATATTTT.